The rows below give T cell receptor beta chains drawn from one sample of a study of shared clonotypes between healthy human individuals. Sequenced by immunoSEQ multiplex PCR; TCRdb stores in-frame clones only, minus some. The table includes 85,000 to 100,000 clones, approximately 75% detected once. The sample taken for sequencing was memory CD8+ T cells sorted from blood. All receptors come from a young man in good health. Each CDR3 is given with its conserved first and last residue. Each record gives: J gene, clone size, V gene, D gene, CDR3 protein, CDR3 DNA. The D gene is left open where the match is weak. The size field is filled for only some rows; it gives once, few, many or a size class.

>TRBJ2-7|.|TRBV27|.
CASSSSIGAYEQYF
TGTGCCAGCAGTTCGAGCATTGGGGCCTACGAGCAGTACTTC
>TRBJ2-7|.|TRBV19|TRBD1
CASSTHRGLVEQYF
TGTGCCAGTAGTACTCACAGGGGGCTCGTCGAGCAGTACTTC
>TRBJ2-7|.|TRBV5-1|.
CASGQGGQLYEQYF
TGCGCCAGCGGCCAGGGGGGCCAGCTCTACGAGCAGTACTTC
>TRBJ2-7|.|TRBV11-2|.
CASSLDRPTQYEQYF
TGTGCCAGCAGCTTAGATCGCCCCACACAATACGAGCAGTACTTC
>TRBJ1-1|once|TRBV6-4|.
CASSDNGMNTEAFF
TGTGCCAGCAGTGACAATGGGATGAACACTGAAGCTTTCTTT
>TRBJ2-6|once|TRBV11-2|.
CASSRLVTQQSRANVLTF
TGTGCCAGCAGCCGACTAGTAACACAACAAAGTCGGGCCAACGTCCTGACTTTC
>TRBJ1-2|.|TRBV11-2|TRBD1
CASSRYGGQGTLHTF
TGTGCCAGCAGCCGGTATGGGGGACAGGGGACGTTGCACACCTTC
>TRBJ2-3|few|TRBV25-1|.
CASSELVDTSTDTQYF
TGTGCCAGCAGTGAATTGGTGGACACTAGCACAGATACGCAGTATTTT
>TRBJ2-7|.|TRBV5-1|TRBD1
CASSLGRTGGNEQYF
TGCGCCAGCAGCTTGGGACGGACAGGGGGAAACGAGCAGTACTTC
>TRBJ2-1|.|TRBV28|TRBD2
CASSTTSGDSYNEQFF
TGTGCCAGCAGTACCACTAGCGGGGACTCCTACAATGAGCAGTTCTTC
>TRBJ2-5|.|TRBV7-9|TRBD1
CASGGQASQETQYF
TGTGCCAGCGGGGGACAGGCTAGCCAAGAGACCCAGTACTTC
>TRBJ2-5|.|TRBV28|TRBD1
CATGTVQETQYF
TGTGCCACCGGGACAGTACAAGAGACCCAGTACTTC
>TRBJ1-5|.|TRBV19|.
CASRLGGNQPQHF
TGTGCCAGTAGACTTGGGGGCAATCAGCCCCAGCATTTT
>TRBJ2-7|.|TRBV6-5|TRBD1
CASSFRDRGTYEQYF
TGTGCCAGCAGTTTCCGGGACAGGGGGACCTACGAGCAGTACTTC
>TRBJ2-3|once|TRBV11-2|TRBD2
CASSLDLKRGDTDTQYF
TGTGCCAGCAGCTTAGATCTTAAACGGGGGGACACAGATACGCAGTATTTT
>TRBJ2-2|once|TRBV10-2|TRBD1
CASQKPGQTNTGELFF
TGCGCCAGCCAAAAACCGGGACAGACGAACACCGGGGAGCTGTTTTTT
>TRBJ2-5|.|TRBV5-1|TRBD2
CASSLEAGGPWETQYF
TGCGCCAGCAGCTTGGAAGCGGGAGGGCCGTGGGAGACCCAGTACTTC
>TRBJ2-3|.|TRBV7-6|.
CASSLLGSQDTQYF
TGTGCCAGCAGCTTACTTGGGTCCCAGGATACGCAGTATTTT
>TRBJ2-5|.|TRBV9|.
CASSVETQETQYF
TGTGCCAGCAGCGTAGAGACCCAAGAGACCCAGTACTTC
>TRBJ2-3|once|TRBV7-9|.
CASSLDGSSTDTQYF
TGTGCCAGCAGCTTAGATGGGTCGAGCACAGATACGCAGTATTTT
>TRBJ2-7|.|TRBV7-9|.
CASSLGGWDEQYF
TGTGCCAGCAGCTTAGGTGGGTGGGACGAGCAGTACTTC